One and the same sample provided the 6 T cell receptor beta chains below, sequenced in a study of T cells in women clearing cervical HPV infection. Libraries were prepared by immunoSEQ multiplex PCR; TCRdb keeps only in-frame clonotypes and omits some of them. The sample table sets out about 30,000 clones. Material: blood buffy coat. The receptors were sampled from a woman between 18 and 75 years old with a cervical HPV16 infection that either progressed to CIN3+ or cleared (not recorded which).

Turning to this clone: The observed sequence ends 3 residues before the CDR3 terminus, with the missing tail filled in from the germline J gene. The V call is TRBV2, the J call TRBJ2-1; 9 nucleotides match TRBD2. V lost 4 bases to trimming and J lost 5 bases; unmatched junction nucleotides: 6. CDR1 and CDR2 from the germline V gene are SNHLY and FYNNEI. The CDR3 loop spans 15 amino acids. The CDR3 reads CASSGLAGLNNEQFF. The DNA read from the CDR3 is TGTGCCAGCAGTGGTCTAGCGGGGCTAAACAATGAG.

Turning to this clone: With the read ending 3 residues before the CDR3 end, the germline J gene is used to fill in that end. The V gene is TRBV7-9, the J gene TRBJ1-2; the D is unclear. This CDR3 spans 13 amino acids. Germline V lookup: CDR1 SEHNR, CDR2 FQNEAQ (reference sequence). With 1 base removed from V and 5 bases from J, the gap between germline ends came to 8 bases. CDR3 residues: CASSLDRLYGYTF. The sequenced part of the CDR3 DNA is TGTGCCAGCAGCTTAGACAGATTATATGGC.

Comment on this clone: Read sequence stops 3 residues before the CDR3 end, and the germline J gene provides the missing end. The rearrangement links TRBV29-1 to TRBJ2-1; D gene unclear. Germline loops: CDR1 SQVTM, CDR2 ANQGSEA. V lost 1 base, J lost 9 bases, and 13 bases lay in between. The CDR3 consists of 13 residues. The CDR3 sequence: CSVEVNSRFEQFF. CDR3 bases read: TGCAGCGTTGAAGTGAATAGTCGGTTTGAG.

Regarding this clone: The missing CDR3 end, 3 residues past where the read stops, is filled in from the germline J gene. The V gene is TRBV20-1, the J gene TRBJ2-5; D may be TRBD2 (5 bases). The V end was cut by 3 bases, the J end by 4 bases, with 12 bases between. CDR1 DFQATT and CDR2 SNEGSKA come from the germline V gene (reference sequence). This CDR3 comprises 13 residues. The sequenced CDR3 bases are TGCAGTGCTAGGGCAGGTGGAGGAGAGACC. This sequence encodes CSARAGGGET. The full CDR3 sequence reads CSARAGGGETQYF.

Concerning this clone itself: From the germline J gene comes the end of the CDR3, since the read stops 3 residues before it. The chain carries TRBV6-2 or TRBV6-3 and TRBJ1-2; tentative D call: TRBD1 (5 bases). This CDR3 contains 14 residues. Germline CDR1 and CDR2: MNHEY and SVGEGT. The CDR3 loop is CASSYGTSTDTYTF. Incomplete CDR3 DNA: TGTGCCAGCAGTTACGGGACTAGCACAGATACC.

Comments on this clone: The CDR3 extends 3 residues past the end of the read, so its final part is completed from the germline J gene. This chain uses TRBV20-1 with TRBJ2-3; 10 positions match TRBD2. The V and J ends lost 0 bases and 3 bases, in that order; junction bases with no gene match: 6. The CDR3 contains 16 residues. Looked up from germline, CDR1 is DFQATT and CDR2 is SNEGSKA (reference sequence). The sequenced part of the CDR3 DNA is TGCAGTGCTAGAGATGGCCGGACTAGCGGTACAGATACG. It translates to CSARDGRTSGTDT. The whole CDR3 sequence reads CSARDGRTSGTDTQYF.